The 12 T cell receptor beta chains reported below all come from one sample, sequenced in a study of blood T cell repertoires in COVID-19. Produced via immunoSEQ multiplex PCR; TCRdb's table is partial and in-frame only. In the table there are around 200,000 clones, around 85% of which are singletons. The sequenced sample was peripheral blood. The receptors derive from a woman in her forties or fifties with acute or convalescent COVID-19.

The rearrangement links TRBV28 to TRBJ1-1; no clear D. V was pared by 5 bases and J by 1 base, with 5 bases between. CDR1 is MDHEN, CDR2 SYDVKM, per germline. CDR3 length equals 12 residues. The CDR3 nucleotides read TGTGCCAGCAGTCTAGGGAACACTGAAGCTTTCTTT. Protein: CASSLGNTEAFF.

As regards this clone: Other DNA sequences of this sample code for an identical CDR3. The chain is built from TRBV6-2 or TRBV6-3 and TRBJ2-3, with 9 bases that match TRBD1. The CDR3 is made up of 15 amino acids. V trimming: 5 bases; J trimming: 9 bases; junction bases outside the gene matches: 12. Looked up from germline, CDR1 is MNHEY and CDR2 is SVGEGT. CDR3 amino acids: CASSPRDRVSWTQYF. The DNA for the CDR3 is TGTGCCAGCAGTCCCCGGGACAGGGTTAGTTGGACGCAGTATTTT.

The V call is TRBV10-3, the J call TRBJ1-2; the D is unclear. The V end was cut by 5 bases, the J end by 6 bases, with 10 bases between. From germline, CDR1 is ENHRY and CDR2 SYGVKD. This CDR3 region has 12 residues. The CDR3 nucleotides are TGTGCCATCAGTAAAAACAGTGATGGCTACACCTTC. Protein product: CAISKNSDGYTF.

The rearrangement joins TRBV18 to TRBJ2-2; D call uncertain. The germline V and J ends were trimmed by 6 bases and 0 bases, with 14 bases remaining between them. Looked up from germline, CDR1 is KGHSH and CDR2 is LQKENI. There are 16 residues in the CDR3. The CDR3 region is CASSHQTVANTGELFF. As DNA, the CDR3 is TGTGCCAGCTCCCACCAAACGGTGGCGAACACCGGGGAGCTGTTTTTT. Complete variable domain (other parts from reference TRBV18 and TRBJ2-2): NAGVMQNPRHLVRRRGQEARLRCSPMKGHSHVYWYRQLPEEGLKFMVYLQKENIIDESGMPKERFSAEFPKEGPSILRIQQVVRGDSAAYFCASSHQTVANTGELFFGEGSRLTVL.

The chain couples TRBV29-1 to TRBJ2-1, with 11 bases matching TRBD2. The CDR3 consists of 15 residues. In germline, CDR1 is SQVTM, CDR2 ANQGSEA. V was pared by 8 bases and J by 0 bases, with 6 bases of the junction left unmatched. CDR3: CSSLAGGISYNEQFF. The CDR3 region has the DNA TGCAGCTCCTTAGCGGGAGGGATCTCCTACAATGAGCAGTTCTTC.

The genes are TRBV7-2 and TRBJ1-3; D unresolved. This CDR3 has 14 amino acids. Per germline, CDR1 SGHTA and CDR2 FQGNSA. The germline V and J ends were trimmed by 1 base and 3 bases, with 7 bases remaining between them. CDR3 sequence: CASSLGLGGNTIYF. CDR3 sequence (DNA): TGTGCCAGCAGCTTAGGACTAGGTGGAAACACCATATATTTT.

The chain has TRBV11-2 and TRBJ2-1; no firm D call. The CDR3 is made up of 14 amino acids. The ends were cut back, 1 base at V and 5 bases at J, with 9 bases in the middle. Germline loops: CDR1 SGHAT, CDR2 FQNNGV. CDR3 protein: CASSLAVLHNEQFF. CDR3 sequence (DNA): TGTGCCAGCAGCTTAGCGGTTCTCCACAATGAGCAGTTCTTC. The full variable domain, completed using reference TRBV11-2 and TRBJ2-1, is EAGVAQSPRYKIIEKRQSVAFWCNPISGHATLYWYQQILGQGPKLLIQFQNNGVVDDSQLPKDRFSAERLKGVDSTLKIQPAKLEDSAVYLCASSLAVLHNEQFFGPGTRLTVL.

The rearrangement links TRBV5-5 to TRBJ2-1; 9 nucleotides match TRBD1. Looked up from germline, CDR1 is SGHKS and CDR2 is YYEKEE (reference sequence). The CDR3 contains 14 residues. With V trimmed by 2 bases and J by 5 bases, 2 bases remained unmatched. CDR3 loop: CASSFDRGDNEQFF. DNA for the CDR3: TGTGCCAGCAGCTTCGACAGGGGGGACAATGAGCAGTTCTTC. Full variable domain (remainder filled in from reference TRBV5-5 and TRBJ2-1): DAGVTQSPTHLIKTRGQQVTLRCSPISGHKSVSWYQQVLGQGPQFIFQYYEKEERGRGNFPDRFSARQFPNYSSELNVNALLLGDSALYLCASSFDRGDNEQFFGPGTRLTVL.

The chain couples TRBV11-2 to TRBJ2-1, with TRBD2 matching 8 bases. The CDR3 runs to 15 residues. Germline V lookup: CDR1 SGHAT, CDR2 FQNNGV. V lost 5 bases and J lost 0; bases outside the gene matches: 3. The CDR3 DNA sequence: TGTGCCAGCAGCCCGGGACTAGGCTCCTACAATGAGCAGTTCTTC. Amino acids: CASSPGLGSYNEQFF.

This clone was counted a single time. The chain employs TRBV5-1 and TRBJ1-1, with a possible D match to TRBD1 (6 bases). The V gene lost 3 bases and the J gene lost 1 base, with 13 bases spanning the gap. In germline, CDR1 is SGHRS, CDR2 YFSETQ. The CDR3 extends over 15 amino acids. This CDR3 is CASSWEGHTNTEAFF. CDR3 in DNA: TGCGCCAGCAGCTGGGAGGGACATACGAACACTGAAGCTTTCTTT.

As DNA, the CDR3 is TGCAGCGTTTCCGGGGGTCTCAATCAGCCCCAGCATTTT. Translating gives CSVSGGLNQPQHF. The gene calls are TRBV29-1 and TRBJ1-5, with D possibly being TRBD1 (5 bases). In germline, CDR1 is SQVTM, CDR2 ANQGSEA. CDR3 size: 13 residues. V gave up 5 bases and J gave up 3 bases, with 11 bases separating them.

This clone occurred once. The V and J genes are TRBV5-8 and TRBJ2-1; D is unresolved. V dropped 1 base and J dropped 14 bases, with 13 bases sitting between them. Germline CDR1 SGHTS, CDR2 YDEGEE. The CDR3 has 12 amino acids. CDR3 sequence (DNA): TGTGCCAGCAGCTTGTATACCACGTCAGAGTTCTTC. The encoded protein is CASSLYTTSEFF. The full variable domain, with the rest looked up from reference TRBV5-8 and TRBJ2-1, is EAGVTQSPTHLIKTRGQQATLRCSPISGHTSVYWYQQALGLGLQFLLWYDEGEERNRGNFPPRFSGRQFPNYSSELNVNALELEDSALYLCASSLYTTSEFFGPGTRLTVL.